This TCR beta chain was sequenced during a study of technical replicates of blood from a few donors. Assay: immunoSEQ multiplex PCR; the TCRdb copy retains only in-frame clones and omits some. In the table there are 30,000 to 40,000 clones, around nine tenths of which are singletons. The J segment lost 6 bases and the V segment lost 6 bases, leaving 6 bases of the junction unmatched. The germline CDR1 and CDR2 sequences are KGHSH and LQKENI. The CDR3 consists of 13 residues. This clonotype was obtained from a human donor in good health. Some clones in this sample may be carry-over from other donors' samples. The material sequenced was PBMCs. V and J are TRBV18 and TRBJ2-7, with 9 bases fitting TRBD1. The CDR3 spells CASSWGQGSEQYF. As DNA, the CDR3 is TGTGCCAGCTCCTGGGGACAGGGATCCGAGCAGTACTTC.